This T cell receptor (beta chain) was observed in a study of T-cell reconstitution after alpha-beta-depleted transplantation in children. Construction of the TCRbeta library involved unique molecular identifiers. TCRdb fed the PCR reads into MiXCR, producing one record per CDR3 protein. The table includes some 200,000 distinct CDR3 sequences, approximately 11% detected once. The germline V gene encodes CDR1 WNHNN and CDR2 SYGVQD (reference sequence). The CDR3 has 16 amino acids. The ends were cut back, 2 bases at V and 6 bases at J, with 19 bases in the middle. The chain combines TRBV10-1 with TRBJ1-2; D not certain. The TCR originated in a child in the first two years of life with acute myeloid leukemia, due to receive a stem cell transplant. This specimen consisted of PBMCs, obtained before TCRalphabeta/CD19-depleted stem cell transplant. The CDR3 sequence is CASSEDVQNRVDGYTF. The CDR3 nucleotides read TGCGCCAGCAGTGAGGATGTCCAGAATAGGGTCGATGGCTACACCTTC.